The rows below give T cell receptor beta chains drawn from one sample of a study of cytomegalovirus exposure and HLA in healthy donors. Assay: immunoSEQ multiplex PCR; the TCRdb copy retains only in-frame clones and omits some. The sample lists 200,000 to 250,000 clones; 75% to 95% were seen once. The sequencing sample was made of PBMCs. These receptors came from a woman between 18 and 29 years old in good health and CMV-seronegative. Both conserved end residues are part of each CDR3. D genes are given only for firm matches. Size is omitted from some rows. Given values are once, few, many or a class for expanded clones.

clone size	J gene	D gene	V gene	CDR3 length	CDR3 DNA	CDR3 protein
once	TRBJ1-1	.	TRBV7-2	14	TGTGCCAGCAGCCCAGGGAGCGGGAGGACTGAAGCTTTCTTT	CASSPGSGRTEAFF
.	TRBJ2-3	.	TRBV9	13	TGTGCCAGCAGCGTAGACTCAACAGATACGCAGTATTTT	CASSVDSTDTQYF
.	TRBJ1-5	TRBD1	TRBV2	14	TGTGCCAGCAGGGACAGGGTTCGTACTCAGCCCCAGCATTTT	CASRDRVRTQPQHF
.	TRBJ1-5	.	TRBV30	15	TGTGCCTGGGGTGAGTGGGACTATAGCAATCAGCCCCAGCATTTT	CAWGEWDYSNQPQHF
.	TRBJ1-4	.	TRBV27	15	TGTGCCAGCTCTACTTTGGGAGTAACTAATGAAAAACTGTTTTTT	CASSTLGVTNEKLFF
.	TRBJ2-3	.	TRBV18	15	TGTGCCAGCTCACCCCCTAGCGTGGGCACAGATACGCAGTATTTT	CASSPPSVGTDTQYF
.	TRBJ1-2	.	TRBV6-5	13	TGTGCCAGCAGTTCGCCGGTCCCCTATGGCTACACCTTC	CASSSPVPYGYTF
.	TRBJ1-5	.	TRBV2	13	TGTGCCAGCAGTGGTAATAGCAATCAGCCCCAGCATTTT	CASSGNSNQPQHF
.	TRBJ2-1	.	TRBV4-1	16	TGCGCCAGCAGCCGAAACCGGGACTTTTCCTACAATGAGCAGTTCTTC	CASSRNRDFSYNEQFF
.	TRBJ2-2	TRBD2	TRBV5-1	19	TGCGCCAGCAGCTTGGATCGGGGCGGCGGGACTATCTTCACCGGGGAGCTGTTTTTT	CASSLDRGGGTIFTGELFF
.	TRBJ1-1	.	TRBV6-6	10	TGTGCCAGCAAGAACATAGAAGCTTTCTTT	CASKNIEAFF
.	TRBJ2-2	TRBD1	TRBV6-4	15	TGTGCCAGCAGCCCTTTACAGGGGGCAAACGGGGAGCTGTTTTTT	CASSPLQGANGELFF
.	TRBJ2-2	TRBD1	TRBV11-3	15	TGTGCCAGCAGCTCCGACAGGGCGGGCACCGGGGAGCTGTTTTTT	CASSSDRAGTGELFF
.	TRBJ2-1	.	TRBV2	11	TGTGCCAGCAGTGACGACAATGAGCAGTTCTTC	CASSDDNEQFF
.	TRBJ1-5	.	TRBV7-8	16	TGTGCCAGCAGCTTAGCGATCGGGTTGCGGGGGGGGCCCCAGCATTTT	CASSLAIGLRGGPQHF
.	TRBJ2-2	.	TRBV7-2	14	TGTGCCAGCAGCTTTTTCCCTAACACCGGGGAGCTGTTTTTT	CASSFFPNTGELFF
.	TRBJ1-2	.	TRBV7-9	14	TGTGCCAGCAGCACCCGAGCAGGAAGCTATGGCTACACCTTC	CASSTRAGSYGYTF
.	TRBJ2-5	TRBD2	TRBV27	14	TGTGCCAGCAGTATCCTAGCGGGAGCGGAGACCCAGTACTTC	CASSILAGAETQYF
.	TRBJ1-3	.	TRBV7-2	15	TGTGCCAGCAGCTTAGGAGTGACTAGTGGAAACACCATATATTTT	CASSLGVTSGNTIYF
.	TRBJ1-1	TRBD1	TRBV28	17	TGTGCCAGCAGTTTAACAGGGGGCGCAGGAGTGGGCACTGAAGCTTTCTTT	CASSLTGGAGVGTEAFF
.	TRBJ1-1	.	TRBV6-1	9	TGTGCCAGCCGCACTGAAGCTTTCTTT	CASRTEAFF
.	TRBJ2-7	.	TRBV5-1	14	TGCGCCAGCAGCTTCACAGGGCGGTCCTACGAGCAGTACTTC	CASSFTGRSYEQYF
.	TRBJ1-5	TRBD1	TRBV7-2	14	TGTGCCAGCAGCGACAGGGCTAGCAATCAGCCCCAGCATTTT	CASSDRASNQPQHF
.	TRBJ1-3	.	TRBV15	15	TGTGCCACCAGCAGGCCCGCGGGAACTGGAAACACCATATATTTT	CATSRPAGTGNTIYF
.	TRBJ2-2	.	TRBV15	16	TGTGCCACCAGCAGAGTGGCAGGGGCGGGCTCCGGGGAGCTGTTTTTT	CATSRVAGAGSGELFF
.	TRBJ2-7	TRBD2	TRBV15	15	TGTGCCACCAGCAGAGATCTTTGGACTAGCGACGAGCAGTACTTC	CATSRDLWTSDEQYF
.	TRBJ2-3	TRBD2	TRBV25-1	17	TGTGCCAGCAGTGGAGGGACTAGCGGGAGTAGGACAGATACGCAGTATTTT	CASSGGTSGSRTDTQYF
.	TRBJ2-7	TRBD2	TRBV7-6	15	TGTGCCAGCAGCCCGTGGGGACTACAAAGCTACGAGCAGTACTTC	CASSPWGLQSYEQYF
.	TRBJ2-5	TRBD1	TRBV6-5	15	TGTGCCAGCAGTTACACCGGACAGGGAGGAGAGACCCAGTACTTC	CASSYTGQGGETQYF
.	TRBJ2-1	TRBD1	TRBV7-2	18	TGTGCCAGCAGCCGACGGAGGACAGGGGGCAGGTGGTACAATGAGCAGTTCTTC	CASSRRRTGGRWYNEQFF
.	TRBJ1-3	.	TRBV6-1	16	TGTGCCAGCAGTGCCCAACCTCACAGGGCCGGAAACACCATATATTTT	CASSAQPHRAGNTIYF
.	TRBJ1-1	.	TRBV7-3	16	TGTGCCAGCAGCCGGCCGGGGGGTAGAATGAACACTGAAGCTTTCTTT	CASSRPGGRMNTEAFF
.	TRBJ1-5	TRBD1	TRBV5-1	15	TGCGCCAGCAGCCTCCAGGGACAGGCTAATCAGCCCCAGCATTTT	CASSLQGQANQPQHF
.	TRBJ1-2	TRBD1	TRBV7-9	13	TGTGCCAGCAGCACAGACAGGGGAGGTGGCTACACCTTC	CASSTDRGGGYTF
.	TRBJ1-1	.	TRBV14	15	TGTGCCAGCAGCCAAACAGGGTCCATGAACACTGAAGCTTTCTTT	CASSQTGSMNTEAFF
.	TRBJ1-5	.	TRBV6-1	13	TGTGCCAGCAGTGAATCGGCGGGCCTGCCCCAGCATTTT	CASSESAGLPQHF
.	TRBJ2-2	.	TRBV5-4	17	TGTGCCAGCAGCCTTGGACTGGGCACGGGGTGGACCGGGGAGCTGTTTTTT	CASSLGLGTGWTGELFF
.	TRBJ2-1	.	TRBV6-1	17	TGTGCCAGCAGTGAAGCGGCTAGCGCTCGCTCCTACAATGAGCAGTTCTTC	CASSEAASARSYNEQFF
.	TRBJ2-1	.	TRBV5-4	15	TGTGCCAGCAGCTTGTTAGGGCAGGCGGGCAATGAGCAGTTCTTC	CASSLLGQAGNEQFF
.	TRBJ2-4	.	TRBV13	17	TGTGCCAGCAGCTTACGGCCCCCGGGGATAGCCAAAAACATTCAGTACTTC	CASSLRPPGIAKNIQYF
.	TRBJ1-5	TRBD1	TRBV4-1	14	TGCGCCAGCAGCCCGGGACAGCCGAATCAGCCCCAGCATTTT	CASSPGQPNQPQHF
.	TRBJ1-2	TRBD1	TRBV4-1	14	TGCGCCAGCAGCCAAACGACAGGGGGTCGTGGCTACACCTTC	CASSQTTGGRGYTF
once	TRBJ2-5	.	TRBV5-6	14	TGTGCCAGCAGCCAGGGGTCCCCTCAAGAGACCCAGTACTTC	CASSQGSPQETQYF
.	TRBJ2-7	TRBD2	TRBV7-6	13	TGTGCCAGCAGCCCCGGGACTAGCTACGAGCAGTACTTC	CASSPGTSYEQYF
.	TRBJ2-1	TRBD2	TRBV6-1	16	TGTGCCAGCAGTGGATCGAGCGGGAGGCTTGACAATGAGCAGTTCTTC	CASSGSSGRLDNEQFF
few	TRBJ1-2	TRBD1	TRBV16	15	TGTGCCAGCAGCCCGAATCCGACAGGGTACTATGGCTACACCTTC	CASSPNPTGYYGYTF
.	TRBJ1-1	.	TRBV30	12	TGTGCCTGGAGTGTCGGGGGGATTGAAGCTTTCTTT	CAWSVGGIEAFF
.	TRBJ2-1	TRBD1	TRBV5-1	14	TGCGCCAGCAGCTTGGCTGGTGACAGGGGTGAGCAGTTCTTC	CASSLAGDRGEQFF
.	TRBJ1-4	.	TRBV27	15	TGTGCCAGCAGTTTATGGGGGCCTACTAATGAAAAACTGTTTTTT	CASSLWGPTNEKLFF
.	TRBJ1-2	TRBD1	TRBV7-2	14	TGTGCCAGCAGCTTAAAATCAGGGGGAGATGGCTACACCTTC	CASSLKSGGDGYTF
.	TRBJ1-1	.	TRBV10-2	13	TGCGCCAGCAGCGGACAGTTGAGCTCTCGAGCTTTCTTT	CASSGQLSSRAFF
.	TRBJ2-3	TRBD1	TRBV19	15	TGTGCCAGTAGTCAAGGGGACAGGGTCACAGATACGCAGTATTTT	CASSQGDRVTDTQYF
.	TRBJ1-2	.	TRBV6-4	13	TGTGCCAGCAGTGACTCCGGTGGCTATGGCTACACCTTC	CASSDSGGYGYTF
.	TRBJ1-1	.	TRBV11-2	13	TGTGCCAGCAGCTTATCGGGAGGGACTGAAGCTTTCTTT	CASSLSGGTEAFF
.	TRBJ1-1	.	TRBV15	16	TGTGCCACCAGCAGAGCGGAGGGGCCAGGGAACACTGAAGCTTTCTTT	CATSRAEGPGNTEAFF
.	TRBJ2-2	.	TRBV19	12	TGTGCCAGTAGTCCCATAGGGGAGGAGCTGTTTTTT	CASSPIGEELFF
.	TRBJ2-1	.	TRBV7-9	16	TGTGCCAGCAGCTTGCGGGGAAGGAGCTCCTACAATGAGCAGTTCTTC	CASSLRGRSSYNEQFF
.	TRBJ2-7	TRBD1	TRBV2	13	TGTGCCAGCGAACCCCCGGACAGGGGCGAGCAGTACTTC	CASEPPDRGEQYF
.	TRBJ2-7	TRBD1	TRBV6-1	15	TGTGCCAGCAGTGCCGGGACAGGGGGCGGCTACGAGCAGTACTTC	CASSAGTGGGYEQYF
.	TRBJ2-4	TRBD2	TRBV5-1	18	TGCGCCAGCAGCTTGGTTTGTAGCGGGAGGGCTTGTAAAAACATTCAGTACTTC	CASSLVCSGRACKNIQYF